This T cell receptor (beta chain) is drawn from a study of response to subunit inactivated influenza vaccine. A single record per CDR3 protein comes from TCRdb applying MiXCR to the RT-PCR reads. Of roughly 190,000 distinct CDR3 sequences listed, more than 10% are singletons. CDR1 LGHNT and CDR2 FRNRAP come from the germline V gene. This CDR3 has 17 amino acids. V was cut by 2 bases and J by 3 bases, with 19 bases left in between. This sample was shared with a second study, whose subject was T cells expressing NK-cell markers. That study adds: Production of TCR beta cDNA relied on 5'RACE template switching with UMIs.

The rearrangement uses TRBV12-5 and TRBJ1-1; maybe TRBD1 (5 bases). This TCR was sampled from a man aged 45-60 years who received an inactivated influenza vaccine. The sequenced sample was CD8+ T cells sorted from PBMCs, obtained 11 to 12 days after vaccination. CDR3 sequence: CASGLWQGGLSHTEAFF. The CDR3 DNA is TGTGCTAGTGGTTTGTGGCAGGGAGGTTTGAGTCACACTGAAGCTTTCTTT.